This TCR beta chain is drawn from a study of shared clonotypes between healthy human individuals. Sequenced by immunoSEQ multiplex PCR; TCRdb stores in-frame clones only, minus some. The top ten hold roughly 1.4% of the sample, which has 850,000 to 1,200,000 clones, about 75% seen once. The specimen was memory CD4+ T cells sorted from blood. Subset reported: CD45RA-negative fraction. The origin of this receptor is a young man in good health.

The CDR3 DNA reads as TGTGCCAGCAGTTACCGGGGGACTAGCACAGATACGCAGTATTTT. As protein: CASSYRGTSTDTQYF. This chain joins TRBV6-6 and TRBJ2-3; D is perhaps TRBD2 (6 bases). This CDR3 has 15 amino acids. V lost 2 bases to trimming and J lost 0 bases, with 9 bases between them. CDR1 MNHNY and CDR2 SVGAGI come from the germline V gene (reference sequence).